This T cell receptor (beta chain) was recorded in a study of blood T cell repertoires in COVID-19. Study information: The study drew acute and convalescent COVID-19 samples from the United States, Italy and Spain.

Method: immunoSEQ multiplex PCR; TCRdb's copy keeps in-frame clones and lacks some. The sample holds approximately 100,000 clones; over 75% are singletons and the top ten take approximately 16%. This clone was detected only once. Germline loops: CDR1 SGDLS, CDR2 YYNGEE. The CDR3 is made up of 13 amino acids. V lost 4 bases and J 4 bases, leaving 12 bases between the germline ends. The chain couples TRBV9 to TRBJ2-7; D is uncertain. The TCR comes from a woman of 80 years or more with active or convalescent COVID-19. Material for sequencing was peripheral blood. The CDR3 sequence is CASSPPSGYEQYF. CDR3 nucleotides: TGTGCCAGCAGCCCCCCATCCGGGTACGAGCAGTACTTC.